One and the same sample provided the 22 T cell receptor beta chains below, sequenced in a study of blood T cell repertoires in COVID-19. Assay: immunoSEQ multiplex PCR; the TCRdb copy retains only in-frame clones and omits some. The sample consists of around 130,000 clones, roughly 90% of them appearing once. The sample was peripheral blood. Source of these receptors: a man aged 45-60 years with active COVID-19.

A single count supports this clone. The CDR3 coding sequence is TGTGCCAGCAGCCCCCCAAAGCGGGCAGATACGCAGTATTTT. Translating it yields CASSPPKRADTQYF. This chain connects TRBV5-4 to TRBJ2-3, with D possibly being TRBD2 (6 bases). Germline assignment: CDR1 SGHNT and CDR2 YYREEE (reference sequence). The CDR3 loop spans 14 amino acids. V was pared by 4 bases and J by 4 bases, with 13 bases between.

The V gene is TRBV2, the J gene TRBJ2-3, with D possibly TRBD2 on 5 matching bases. CDR1 SNHLY and CDR2 FYNNEI come from the germline V gene. The CDR3 spans 14 residues. Trimming left V 9 bases short and J 0 bases short, with 13 bases between. CDR3 region: CASGGRTSTDTQYF. CDR3 nucleotide sequence: TGTGCCAGTGGTGGGCGGACTAGCACAGATACGCAGTATTTT.

The chain has TRBV24-1 and TRBJ2-1, with 15 bases fitting TRBD2. CDR3 length: 19 amino acids. V lost 0 bases and J lost 1; bases outside the gene matches: 3. Germline V gene data show CDR1 as KGHDR and CDR2 as SFDVKD. CDR3 DNA sequence: TGTGCCACCAGTGATTTGCCGGGGACTAGCGGGGGGTCCTACAATGAGCAGTTCTTC. Translated: CATSDLPGTSGGSYNEQFF.

V usage is TRBV11-2 and J usage is TRBJ2-7; 8 bases are shared with TRBD1. Germline V gene lookup returns CDR1 SGHAT and CDR2 FQNNGV. CDR3 length equals 14 residues. V shed 5 bases and J 3 bases; nucleotides not matched to a gene: 6. The CDR3 coding sequence is TGTGCCAGCAGCCCGATGACAGGGGACTACGAGCAGTACTTC. Translation gives CASSPMTGDYEQYF. The full variable domain, rest sourced from reference TRBV11-2 and TRBJ2-7, is EAGVAQSPRYKIIEKRQSVAFWCNPISGHATLYWYQQILGQGPKLLIQFQNNGVVDDSQLPKDRFSAERLKGVDSTLKIQPAKLEDSAVYLCASSPMTGDYEQYFGPGTRLTVT.

The chain links TRBV7-6 to TRBJ1-3; D possibly corresponds to TRBD1 (6 bases). V lost 4 bases to trimming and J lost 1 base, with 11 bases between them. Per germline, CDR1 SGHVS and CDR2 FNYEAQ. The CDR3 length is 15 residues. CDR3: CASSSRGESGNTIYF. The DNA of the CDR3 is TGTGCCAGCAGCTCCAGGGGCGAGTCTGGAAACACCATATATTTT.

V gene TRBV19 combines with J gene TRBJ1-6, with 9 bases aligning to TRBD1. The CDR3 covers 16 residues. Trimming took 5 bases from V and 7 from J; bases not matched to a gene: 9. CDR1 is LNHDA and CDR2 is SQIVND in the germline V gene (reference sequence). CDR3 in amino acids: CASSYSGQGSNSPLHF. The CDR3 nucleotides are TGTGCCAGTAGTTACTCGGGACAGGGTAGCAATTCACCCCTCCACTTT.

The chain has TRBV30 and TRBJ2-7, with D tentatively TRBD2 (5 bases). Trimming shortened V by 2 bases and J by 5 bases, and 13 bases separated the two germline ends. CDR1 is GTSNPN and CDR2 is SVGIG in the germline V gene (reference sequence). The CDR3 length is 13 residues. CDR3 sequence: CAWSWGRGNEQYV. Written as DNA, the CDR3 is TGTGCCTGGAGTTGGGGTCGGGGTAACGAGCAGTACGTC.

The chain employs TRBV7-9 and TRBJ2-1; possible D gene TRBD1, 6 bases. Germline-derived CDR1 and CDR2 are SEHNR and FQNEAQ (reference sequence). This CDR3 region has 12 residues. V was trimmed by 5 bases and J by 8 bases, leaving 10 bases between them. The CDR3, as DNA: TGTGCCAGCAGCGCGAGGACAGATGAGCAGTTCTTC. Protein product: CASSARTDEQFF.

The chain combines TRBV24-1 with TRBJ1-5, with D maybe TRBD1 (6 bases). Trimming shortened V by 4 bases and J by 3 bases, and 12 bases separated the two germline ends. The CDR3 loop spans 15 amino acids. Per the germline V gene, CDR1 is KGHDR and CDR2 is SFDVKD. CDR3 sequence reads: CATSDPGQTNQPQHF. In DNA, the CDR3 is TGTGCCACCAGTGACCCAGGACAGACCAATCAGCCCCAGCATTTT.

CDR3 DNA: TGTGCCACCAGCAAAGGAGATCTTCAAGAGACCCAGTACTTC. Protein sequence: CATSKGDLQETQYF. The chain carries TRBV15 and TRBJ2-5, with D uncertain. The V gene lost 4 bases and the J gene lost 2 bases, with 11 bases spanning the gap. The CDR3 consists of 14 residues. The germline V gene has CDR1 LNHNV and CDR2 YYDKDF (reference sequence). Complete variable domain (other parts from reference TRBV15 and TRBJ2-5): DAMVIQNPRYQVTQFGKPVTLSCSQTLNHNVMYWYQQKSSQAPKLLFHYYDKDFNNEADTPDNFQSRRPNTSFCFLDIRSPGLGDTAMYLCATSKGDLQETQYFGPGTRLLVL.

This clone has a single count. V and J are TRBV6-5 and TRBJ1-4; the D gene is possibly TRBD1 (5 bases). Deletions cut 6 bases from V and 7 bases from J, with 15 bases between. Germline CDR1 MNHEY, CDR2 SVGAGI. The CDR3 runs to 14 residues. This CDR3 reads CASRAPQGSEKLFF. The DNA for the CDR3 is TGTGCCAGCAGGGCCCCCCAGGGAAGTGAAAAACTGTTTTTT.

The J gene is TRBJ1-2, the V gene TRBV5-4; D gene unclear. This CDR3 has 13 amino acids. CDR1 is SGHNT and CDR2 is YYREEE in the germline V gene (reference sequence). The germline V and J ends were trimmed by 0 bases and 7 bases, with 10 bases remaining between them. Here the CDR3 reads CASSLGPPGGYTF. Written as DNA, the CDR3 is TGTGCCAGCAGCTTGGGTCCCCCGGGTGGCTACACCTTC.

This clone was recorded only once. V is TRBV11-2 and J is TRBJ2-1; 7 bases are a match to TRBD2. Germline assignment: CDR1 SGHAT and CDR2 FQNNGV. The length of the CDR3 is 16 residues. With V trimmed by 0 bases and J by 2 bases, 4 bases remained unmatched. The chain's CDR3 is CASSLDSSGPYNEQFF. CDR3 sequence (DNA): TGTGCCAGCAGCTTAGATTCTAGCGGCCCCTACAATGAGCAGTTCTTC.

The chain is built from TRBV19 and TRBJ1-2; a weak D match, TRBD1 (6 bases). V shed 10 bases and J shed 6 bases, with 18 bases lying between them. This CDR3 is built from 13 residues. Germline CDR1 is LNHDA and CDR2 is SQIVND (reference sequence). CDR3 in amino acids: CATTQGWGNGYTF. The CDR3 DNA is TGTGCCACCACCCAGGGGTGGGGGAATGGCTACACCTTC.

The V and J genes are TRBV7-2 and TRBJ1-2; 8 nucleotides line up with TRBD1. CDR1 and CDR2 (germline): SGHTA, FQGNSA. Unmatched junction bases numbered 3, after V lost 0 bases and J lost 0 bases. This CDR3 is built from 16 residues. In nucleotides, the CDR3 is TGTGCCAGCAGCTTAGCTTGGACAGGGACTAACTATGGCTACACCTTC. Amino acids: CASSLAWTGTNYGYTF.

This chain uses TRBV11-2 with TRBJ2-1; weak D call: TRBD2 (5 bases). CDR3 size: 16 residues. The germline V and J ends were trimmed by 2 bases and 9 bases, with 20 bases remaining between them. The germline V gene has CDR1 SGHAT and CDR2 FQNNGV. Here the CDR3 reads CASSLTRTGPGAEQFF. The CDR3 DNA sequence: TGTGCCAGCAGCTTAACCCGGACTGGACCTGGCGCTGAGCAGTTCTTC.

The genes are TRBV6-1 and TRBJ2-2, with a weak D call TRBD2 (5 bases). Looked up from germline, CDR1 is MNHNS and CDR2 is SASEGT. The CDR3 is made up of 16 amino acids. Deletions cut 0 bases from V and 0 bases from J, with 8 bases between. The CDR3 sequence: CASSEARAPNTGELFF. The CDR3 DNA follows: TGTGCCAGCAGTGAAGCGCGGGCGCCGAACACCGGGGAGCTGTTTTTT.

This chain uses TRBV18 with TRBJ1-6, with 7 bases matching TRBD1. Trimming at V came to 2 bases and at J to 9 bases, leaving 4 bases not matched to a gene. From germline, CDR1 is KGHSH and CDR2 LQKENI. The CDR3 loop spans 14 amino acids. The CDR3 loop reads CASSPEGGLSPLHF. CDR3 nucleotides: TGTGCCAGCTCACCAGAAGGGGGCCTTTCACCCCTCCACTTT.

The chain is built from TRBV19 and TRBJ1-1; a weak D match, TRBD1 (6 bases). The CDR3 sequence is 15 residues long. Trimming pared 2 bases from V and 0 bases from J, leaving 10 bases between. From germline, CDR1 is LNHDA and CDR2 SQIVND (reference sequence). The CDR3 DNA is TGTGCCAGTAGTATAAATACAGGGATGAACACTGAAGCTTTCTTT. Amino acids: CASSINTGMNTEAFF. The variable domain in full, completed from reference TRBV19 and TRBJ1-1, reads DGGITQSPKYLFRKEGQNVTLSCEQNLNHDAMYWYRQDPGQGLRLIYYSQIVNDFQKGDIAEGYSVSREKKESFPLTVTSAQKNPTAFYLCASSINTGMNTEAFFGQGTRLTVV.

This clone appeared once. V gene TRBV6-5 combines with J gene TRBJ1-4; 10 nucleotides match TRBD1. After removal of 4 bases from V and 11 bases from J, the junction contained 10 bases not matched to a gene. The germline V gene has CDR1 MNHEY and CDR2 SVGAGI. The CDR3 spans 15 residues. DNA of the CDR3: TGTGCCAGCAGTTGGGGGAGGGACAGGGGACAGAAACTGTTTTTT. Translated: CASSWGRDRGQKLFF.

The chain links TRBV4-1 to TRBJ1-4; maybe TRBD1 (5 bases). Germline assignment: CDR1 MGHRA and CDR2 YSYEKL. V was cut by 4 bases and J by 1 base, with 10 bases left in between. The CDR3 sequence is 15 residues long. The CDR3 loop is CASSPGDRTNEKLFF. In DNA, the CDR3 is TGCGCCAGCAGCCCAGGCGACAGAACTAATGAAAAACTGTTTTTT.

The rearrangement links TRBV6-6 to TRBJ2-1; D may be TRBD2 (6 bases). CDR1 and CDR2 (germline): MNHNY, SVGAGI (reference sequence). The CDR3 sequence is 14 residues long. V lost 6 bases and J 5 bases, leaving 14 bases between the germline ends. CDR3 nucleotides: TGTGCCAGCAGCCCAACTAGCCTCAACAATGAGCAGTTCTTC. Amino acids: CASSPTSLNNEQFF.